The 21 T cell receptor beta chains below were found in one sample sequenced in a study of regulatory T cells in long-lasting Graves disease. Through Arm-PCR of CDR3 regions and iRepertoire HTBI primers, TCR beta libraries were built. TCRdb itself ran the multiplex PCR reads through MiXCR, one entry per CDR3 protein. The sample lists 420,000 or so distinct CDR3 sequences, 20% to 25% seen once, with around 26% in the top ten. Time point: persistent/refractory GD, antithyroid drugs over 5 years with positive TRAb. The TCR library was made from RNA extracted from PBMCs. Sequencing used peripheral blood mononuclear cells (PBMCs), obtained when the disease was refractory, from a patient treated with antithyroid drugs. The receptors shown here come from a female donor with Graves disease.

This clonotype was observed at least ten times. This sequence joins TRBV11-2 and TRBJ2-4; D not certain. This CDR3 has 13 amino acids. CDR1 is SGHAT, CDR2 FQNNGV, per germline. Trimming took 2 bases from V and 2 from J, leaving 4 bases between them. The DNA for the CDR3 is TGTGCCAGCAGCTTACGTTCCAAAAACATTCAGTACTTC. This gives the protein CASSLRSKNIQYF. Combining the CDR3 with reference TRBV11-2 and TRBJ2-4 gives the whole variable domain EAGVAQSPRYKIIEKRQSVAFWCNPISGHATLYWYQQILGQGPKLLIQFQNNGVVDDSQLPKDRFSAERLKGVDSTLKIQPAKLEDSAVYLCASSLRSKNIQYFGAGTRLSVL.

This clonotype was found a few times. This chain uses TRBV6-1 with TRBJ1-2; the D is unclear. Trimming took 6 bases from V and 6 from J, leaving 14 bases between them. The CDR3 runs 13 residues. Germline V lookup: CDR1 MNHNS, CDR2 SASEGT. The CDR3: CASRPGVRDGYTF. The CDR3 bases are TGTGCCAGCAGGCCGGGAGTCCGAGATGGCTACACCTTC.

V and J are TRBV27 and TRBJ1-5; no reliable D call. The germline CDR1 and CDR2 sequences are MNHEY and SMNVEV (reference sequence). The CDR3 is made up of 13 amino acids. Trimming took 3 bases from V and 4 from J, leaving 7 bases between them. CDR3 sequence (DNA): TGTGCCAGCAGTTTGTTTGTTAATCAGCCCCAGCATTTT. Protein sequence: CASSLFVNQPQHF.

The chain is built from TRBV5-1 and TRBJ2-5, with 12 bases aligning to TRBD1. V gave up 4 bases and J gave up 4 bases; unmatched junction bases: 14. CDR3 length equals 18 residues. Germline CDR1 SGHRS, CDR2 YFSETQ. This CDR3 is CASSPPGQGAFVGETQYF. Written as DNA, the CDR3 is TGCGCCAGCAGCCCGCCGGGACAGGGGGCTTTTGTTGGAGAGACCCAGTACTTC.

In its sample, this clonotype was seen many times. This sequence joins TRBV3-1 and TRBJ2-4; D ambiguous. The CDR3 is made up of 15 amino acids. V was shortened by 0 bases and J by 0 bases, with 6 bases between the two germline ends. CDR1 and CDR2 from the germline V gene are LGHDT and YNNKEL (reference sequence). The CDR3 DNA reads TGTGCCAGCAGCCAAGACAATCTAGCCAAAAACATTCAGTACTTC. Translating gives CASSQDNLAKNIQYF.

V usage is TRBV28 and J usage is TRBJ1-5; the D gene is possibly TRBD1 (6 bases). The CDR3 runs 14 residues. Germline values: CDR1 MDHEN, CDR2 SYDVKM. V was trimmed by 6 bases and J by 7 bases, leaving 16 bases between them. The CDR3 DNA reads TGTGCCAGCAGCCACGGGCAGGGGCCCCAGCCCCAGCATTTT. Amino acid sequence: CASSHGQGPQPQHF.

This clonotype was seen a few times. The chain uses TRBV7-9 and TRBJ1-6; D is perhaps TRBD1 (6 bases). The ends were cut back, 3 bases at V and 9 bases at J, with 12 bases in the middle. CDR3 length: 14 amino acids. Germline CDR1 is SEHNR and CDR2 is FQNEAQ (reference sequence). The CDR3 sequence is CASSFGQGSSPLHF. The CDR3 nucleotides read TGTGCCAGCAGCTTCGGCCAGGGGAGTTCACCCCTCCACTTT.

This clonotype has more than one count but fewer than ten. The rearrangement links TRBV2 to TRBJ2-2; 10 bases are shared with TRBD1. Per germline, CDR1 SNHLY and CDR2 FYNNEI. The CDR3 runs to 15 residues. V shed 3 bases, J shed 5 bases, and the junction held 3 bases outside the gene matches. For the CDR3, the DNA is TGTGCCAGCAGTGACCGGGACAGGGGTACCGGGGAGCTGTTTTTT. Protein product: CASSDRDRGTGELFF.

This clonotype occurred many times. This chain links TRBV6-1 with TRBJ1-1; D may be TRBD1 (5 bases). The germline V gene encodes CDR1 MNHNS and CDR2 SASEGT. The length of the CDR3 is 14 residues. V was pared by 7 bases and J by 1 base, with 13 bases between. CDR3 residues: CASILRAGNTEAFF. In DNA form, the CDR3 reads TGTGCCAGCATCCTCAGGGCGGGGAACACTGAAGCTTTCTTT.

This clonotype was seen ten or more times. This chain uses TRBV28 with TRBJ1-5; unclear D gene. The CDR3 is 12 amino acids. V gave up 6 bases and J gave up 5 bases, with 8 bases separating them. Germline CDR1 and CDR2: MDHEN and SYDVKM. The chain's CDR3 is CASRVGDQPQHF. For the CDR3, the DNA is TGTGCCAGCAGGGTCGGGGATCAGCCCCAGCATTTT.

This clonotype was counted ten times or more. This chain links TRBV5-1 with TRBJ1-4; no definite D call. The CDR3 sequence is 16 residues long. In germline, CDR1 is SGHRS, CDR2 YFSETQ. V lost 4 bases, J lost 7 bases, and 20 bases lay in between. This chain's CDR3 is CASSGVAAEHPEKLFF. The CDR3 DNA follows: TGCGCCAGCAGCGGAGTGGCGGCAGAACACCCTGAAAAACTGTTTTTT.

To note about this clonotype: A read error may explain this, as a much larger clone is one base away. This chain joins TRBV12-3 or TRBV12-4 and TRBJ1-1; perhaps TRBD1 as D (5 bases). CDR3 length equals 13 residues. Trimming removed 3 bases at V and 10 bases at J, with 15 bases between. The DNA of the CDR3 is TGTGCCAGCAGTTTGGGGGTGGGGGTTCCAGCTTTCTTT. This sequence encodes CASSLGVGVPAFF.

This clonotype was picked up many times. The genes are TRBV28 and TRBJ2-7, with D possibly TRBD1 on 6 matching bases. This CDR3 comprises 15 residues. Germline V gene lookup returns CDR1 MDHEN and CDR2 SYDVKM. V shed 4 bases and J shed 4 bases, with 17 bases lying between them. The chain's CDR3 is CASSSPRFTGYEQYF. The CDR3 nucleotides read TGTGCCAGCAGTTCCCCCCGCTTTACAGGGTACGAGCAGTACTTC.

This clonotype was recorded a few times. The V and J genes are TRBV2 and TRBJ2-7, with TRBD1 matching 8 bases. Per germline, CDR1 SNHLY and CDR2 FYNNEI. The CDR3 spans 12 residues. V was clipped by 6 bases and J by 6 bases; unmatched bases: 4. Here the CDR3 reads CASRVTGGEQYF. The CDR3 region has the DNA TGTGCCAGCAGAGTTACAGGGGGCGAGCAGTACTTC.

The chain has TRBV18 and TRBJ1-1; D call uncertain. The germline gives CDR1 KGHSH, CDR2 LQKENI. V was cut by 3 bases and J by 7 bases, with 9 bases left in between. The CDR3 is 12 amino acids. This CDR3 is CASSPAGLEAFF. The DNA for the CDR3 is TGTGCCAGCTCACCTGCAGGACTTGAAGCTTTCTTT. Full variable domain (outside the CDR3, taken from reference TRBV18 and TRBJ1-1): NAGVMQNPRHLVRRRGQEARLRCSPMKGHSHVYWYRQLPEEGLKFMVYLQKENIIDESGMPKERFSAEFPKEGPSILRIQQVVRGDSAAYFCASSPAGLEAFFGQGTRLTVV.

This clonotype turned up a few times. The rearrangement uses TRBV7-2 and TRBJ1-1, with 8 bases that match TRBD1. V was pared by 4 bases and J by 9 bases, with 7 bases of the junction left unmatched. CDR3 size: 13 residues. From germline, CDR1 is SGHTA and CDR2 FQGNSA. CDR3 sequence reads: CASSSRDRLKAFF. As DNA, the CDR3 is TGTGCCAGCAGCTCCCGGGACAGGCTAAAAGCTTTCTTT.

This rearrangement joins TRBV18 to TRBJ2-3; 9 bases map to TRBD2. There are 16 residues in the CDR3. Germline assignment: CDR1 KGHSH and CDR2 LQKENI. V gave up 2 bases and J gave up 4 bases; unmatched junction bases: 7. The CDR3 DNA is TGTGCCAGCTCACCATGGCGGGGGGGCTCAGCAGATACGCAGTATTTT. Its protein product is CASSPWRGGSADTQYF.

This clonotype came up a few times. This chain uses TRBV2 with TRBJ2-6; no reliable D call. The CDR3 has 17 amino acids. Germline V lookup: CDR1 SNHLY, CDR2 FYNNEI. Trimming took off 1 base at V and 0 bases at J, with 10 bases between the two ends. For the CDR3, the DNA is TGTGCCAGCAGTGAAGAGGGTTTAGACTCTGGGGCCAACGTCCTGACTTTC. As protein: CASSEEGLDSGANVLTF. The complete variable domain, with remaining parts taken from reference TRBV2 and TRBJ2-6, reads EPEVTQTPSHQVTQMGQEVILRCVPISNHLYFYWYRQILGQKVEFLVSFYNNEISEKSEIFDDQFSVERPDGSNFTLKIRSTKLEDSAMYFCASSEEGLDSGANVLTFGAGSRLTVL.

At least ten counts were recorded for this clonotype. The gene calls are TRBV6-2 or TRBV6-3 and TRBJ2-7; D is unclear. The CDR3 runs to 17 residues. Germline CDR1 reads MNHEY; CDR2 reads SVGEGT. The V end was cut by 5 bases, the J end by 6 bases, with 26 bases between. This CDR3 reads CASSLASTRPKTREQYF. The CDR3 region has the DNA TGTGCCAGCAGTCTGGCGTCGACCCGCCCCAAAACCCGCGAGCAGTACTTC.

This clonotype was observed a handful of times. In nucleotides, the CDR3 is TGTGCCAGCAGCTCAAGACGGAAAAACTATGGCTACACCTTC. This translates into CASSSRRKNYGYTF. This chain connects TRBV13 to TRBJ1-2, with D hard to call. Germline values: CDR1 PRHDT, CDR2 FYEKMQ (reference sequence). V shed 4 bases and J shed 2 bases, with 11 bases lying between them. The CDR3 covers 14 residues.

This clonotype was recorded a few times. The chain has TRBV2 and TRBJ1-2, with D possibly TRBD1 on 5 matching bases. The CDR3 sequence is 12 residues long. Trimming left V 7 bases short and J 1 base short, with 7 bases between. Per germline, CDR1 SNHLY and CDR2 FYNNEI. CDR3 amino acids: CASTGGNYGYTF. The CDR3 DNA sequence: TGTGCCAGCACGGGGGGTAACTATGGCTACACCTTC.